What follows are 32 T cell receptor beta chains derived from one specimen sequenced in a study of T cell repertoires in aging, cancer and after chemotherapy. Peripheral blood genomic DNA, not sorted cells or RNA, was the template. Rearranged V-D-J TRB sequences were amplified with a mixed TRB-A/B primer pool. Via MiXCR, TCRdb re-called the multiplex PCR reads, giving one row per CDR3 protein. The profile shows some 9,000 distinct CDR3 sequences, about 41% of them singletons. Sample: blood. The receptors stem from a human donor with a solid tumor.

The chain employs TRBV12-3 or TRBV12-4 and TRBJ1-4; D is perhaps TRBD1 (6 bases). V was pared by 6 bases and J by 11 bases, with 13 bases between. The CDR3 loop spans 12 amino acids. The chain's CDR3 is CASSWTVEKLFF. CDR3 bases: TGTGCCAGCAGCTGGACAGTTGAGAAACTGTTTTTT.

This clonotype was counted only a few times. The V and J genes are TRBV15 and TRBJ1-2, with unresolved D. The CDR3 is made up of 12 amino acids. Germline V gene data show CDR1 as LNHNV and CDR2 as YYDKDF (reference sequence). The V end lost 0 bases, the J end lost 8 bases, and 7 bases lay between the germline ends. The CDR3 here is CATSRDSGGYTF. CDR3 DNA: TGTGCCACCAGCAGAGATTCAGGAGGCTACACCTTC.

This chain joins TRBV6-2 or TRBV6-3 and TRBJ2-5; D not certain. Trimming took off 8 bases at V and 5 bases at J, with 9 bases between the two ends. Germline V gene sequence: CDR1 MNHEY, CDR2 SVGEGT. This CDR3 spans 11 amino acids. For the CDR3, the DNA is TGTGCCAGCGGCCAATTCGAGACCCAGTACTTC. As protein: CASGQFETQYF.

There are a few counts of this clonotype. The chain carries TRBV24-1 and TRBJ2-3, with D possibly matching TRBD2 (5 bases). This CDR3 is 14 amino acids long. V lost 4 bases to trimming and J lost 6 bases, with 13 bases between them. CDR1 is KGHDR and CDR2 is SFDVKD in the germline V gene. The CDR3 sequence: CATSDRESPDTQYF. The CDR3 DNA is TGTGCCACCAGTGACCGGGAATCGCCGGATACGCAGTATTTT.

The rearrangement joins TRBV6-5 to TRBJ2-2; D ambiguous. The CDR3 extends over 14 amino acids. Trimming shortened V by 0 bases and J by 4 bases, and 6 bases separated the two germline ends. CDR1 is MNHEY and CDR2 is SVGAGI in the germline V gene. Written as DNA, the CDR3 is TGTGCCAGCAGTTACTCGGGGATCACCGGGGAGCTGTTTTTT. Residues: CASSYSGITGELFF.

The V and J genes are TRBV30 and TRBJ2-6; unclear D gene. This CDR3 comprises 13 residues. Germline CDR1 GTSNPN, CDR2 SVGIG (reference sequence). V lost 3 bases and J 0 bases, leaving 3 bases between the germline ends. In DNA, the CDR3 is TGTGCCTGGAGAGTCTCTGGGGCCAACGTCCTGACTTTC. Amino acids: CAWRVSGANVLTF. Looking up the rest from reference TRBV30 and TRBJ2-6 gives the full variable domain: SQTIHQWPATLVQPVGSPLSLECTVEGTSNPNLYWYRQAAGRGLQLLFYSVGIGQISSEVPQNLSASRPQDRQFILSSKKLLLSDSGFYLCAWRVSGANVLTFGAGSRLTVL.

The genes are TRBV11-1 and TRBJ2-4; 9 bases fit TRBD1. CDR1 SGHAT and CDR2 FQDESV come from the germline V gene (reference sequence). This CDR3 region has 13 residues. After removal of 5 bases from V and 8 bases from J, the junction contained 4 bases not matched to a gene. The CDR3: CASSETGGDIQYF. The CDR3 nucleotides read TGTGCCAGCAGCGAGACAGGGGGGGACATTCAGTACTTC. Based on the CDR3 plus reference TRBV11-1 and TRBJ2-4, the full variable domain is EAEVAQSPRYKITEKSQAVAFWCDPISGHATLYWYRQILGQGPELLVQFQDESVVDDSQLPKDRFSAERLKGVDSTLKIQPAELGDSAMYLCASSETGGDIQYFGAGTRLSVL.

The V and J genes are TRBV30 and TRBJ2-5, with D possibly matching TRBD1 (5 bases). Deletions cut 1 base from V and 7 bases from J, with 13 bases between. CDR1 and CDR2 from the germline V gene are GTSNPN and SVGIG (reference sequence). The CDR3 extends over 13 amino acids. The CDR3 DNA sequence: TGTGCCTGGAGTGGTCTGGGGCGGTGGACCCAGTACTTC. Translating gives CAWSGLGRWTQYF.

Relative to its sample, this clonotype is medium-sized. The chain is built from TRBV19 and TRBJ2-1, with D unresolved. This CDR3 region has 12 residues. Germline CDR1 is LNHDA and CDR2 is SQIVND (reference sequence). V lost 5 bases and J lost 10, with 12 bases in between. CDR3 DNA sequence: TGTGCCAGTAGTCCGAACTATCACGAGCAGTTCTTC. This gives the protein CASSPNYHEQFF.

This clonotype was observed a handful of times. The chain recombines TRBV13 with TRBJ2-3; the match to TRBD2 covers 9 bases. This CDR3 contains 20 residues. The J segment lost 0 bases and the V segment lost 1 base, leaving 14 bases of the junction unmatched. Germline V gene lookup returns CDR1 PRHDT and CDR2 FYEKMQ (reference sequence). This CDR3 reads CASSLEWVAGADSSTDTQYF. CDR3 nucleotide sequence: TGTGCCAGCAGCTTAGAGTGGGTAGCGGGAGCTGACTCTAGCACAGATACGCAGTATTTT.

V usage is TRBV6-5 and J usage is TRBJ1-3, with a tentative D call TRBD1 (6 bases). The CDR3 consists of 15 residues. Germline CDR1 is MNHEY and CDR2 is SVGAGI. V lost 6 bases, J lost 4 bases, and 16 bases lay in between. CDR3: CASRPAGVEGNTIYF. The CDR3 DNA sequence: TGTGCCAGCAGGCCAGCAGGGGTAGAAGGAAACACCATATATTTT.

This rearrangement joins TRBV11-3 to TRBJ1-1, with a weak D call TRBD1 (5 bases). Germline CDR1 SGHNT, CDR2 YENEEA. The CDR3 sequence is 15 residues long. Trimming took 5 bases from V and 1 from J, leaving 14 bases between them. Here the CDR3 reads CASSPTGTTNTEAFF. The CDR3 bases are TGTGCCAGCAGCCCTACTGGGACGACGAACACTGAAGCTTTCTTT. The complete variable domain, with remaining parts taken from reference TRBV11-3 and TRBJ1-1, reads EAGVVQSPRYKIIEKKQPVAFWCNPISGHNTLYWYLQNLGQGPELLIRYENEEAVDDSQLPKDRFSAERLKGVDSTLKIQPAELGDSAVYLCASSPTGTTNTEAFFGQGTRLTVV.

This chain connects TRBV6-5 to TRBJ1-1; D gene ambiguous. CDR1 is MNHEY, CDR2 SVGAGI, per germline. Trimming removed 0 bases from V and 7 bases from J, with 12 bases in between. The CDR3 runs 14 residues. The CDR3 region is CASSYSFGGFEAFF. As DNA, the CDR3 is TGTGCCAGCAGTTACTCGTTCGGTGGGTTTGAAGCTTTCTTT.

This clonotype showed up just a few times. This chain connects TRBV6-1 to TRBJ1-2; 10 nucleotides align to TRBD1. J lost 8 bases, V lost 4 bases, and 4 bases had no gene match. The CDR3 sequence is 13 residues long. Germline V gives CDR1 MNHNS, CDR2 SASEGT. CDR3 DNA: TGTGCCAGCAGTGGACAGGGGGCGGGAGGCTACACCTTC. Translation gives CASSGQGAGGYTF.

Notes on this clonotype: The germline gene is not matched at one end of the junction; a read error may be the cause. The chain uses TRBV11-1 and TRBJ2-1; the D is unclear. This CDR3 region has 13 residues. Per germline, CDR1 SGHAT and CDR2 FQDESV (reference sequence). Here the CDR3 DNA reads TGTTCCAGCAGCTACCCTTTTGGAAATGAGCAGTTCTTC. This translates into CSSSYPFGNEQFF. Full variable domain (missing parts from reference TRBV11-1 and TRBJ2-1): EAEVAQSPRYKITEKSQAVAFWCDPISGHATLYWYRQILGQGPELLVQFQDESVVDDSQLPKDRFSAERLKGVDSTLKIQPAELGDSAMYLCSSSYPFGNEQFFGPGTRLTVL.

This clonotype ranks as large. This chain links TRBV11-3 with TRBJ2-7; 7 nucleotides match TRBD2. V shed 5 bases, J shed 3 bases, and the junction held 10 bases outside the gene matches. Germline lookup yields CDR1 SGHNT and CDR2 YENEEA. This CDR3 has 15 amino acids. CDR3 coding DNA: TGTGCCAGCAGCCGAGGGGTGGGGGAGGGCTACGAGCAGTACTTC. This encodes CASSRGVGEGYEQYF.

The chain has TRBV12-3 or TRBV12-4 and TRBJ1-1, with D hard to call. Trimming removed 5 bases at V and 1 base at J, with 11 bases between. The CDR3 has 14 amino acids. CDR3 protein: CASSLSDGNTEAFF. DNA for the CDR3: TGTGCCAGCAGTCTCTCCGACGGGAACACTGAAGCTTTCTTT.

This chain connects TRBV5-5 to TRBJ1-6; D unclear. In germline, CDR1 is SGHKS, CDR2 YYEKEE (reference sequence). CDR3 size: 15 residues. V was shortened by 0 bases and J by 7 bases, with 11 bases between the two germline ends. Written as DNA, the CDR3 is TGTGCCAGCAGCTTGGCAGGAGTGAGGAATTCACCCCTCCACTTT. Its protein is CASSLAGVRNSPLHF. Full variable domain (outside the CDR3, taken from reference TRBV5-5 and TRBJ1-6): DAGVTQSPTHLIKTRGQQVTLRCSPISGHKSVSWYQQVLGQGPQFIFQYYEKEERGRGNFPDRFSARQFPNYSSELNVNALLLGDSALYLCASSLAGVRNSPLHFGNGTRLTVT.

This clonotype is termed medium-sized. The gene calls are TRBV29-1 and TRBJ1-3, with a tentative D call TRBD1 (6 bases). Germline V gene sequence: CDR1 SQVTM, CDR2 ANQGSEA. Trimming shortened V by 7 bases and J by 0 bases, and 16 bases separated the two germline ends. The CDR3 runs 15 residues. CDR3 DNA: TGCAGCGCCCACAGGGCCCCCTACTCTGGAAACACCATATATTTT. It encodes CSAHRAPYSGNTIYF.

This sequence joins TRBV19 and TRBJ2-2, with 10 bases fitting TRBD2. Per germline, CDR1 LNHDA and CDR2 SQIVND (reference sequence). Germline trimming cut 4 bases from V and 0 bases from J; bases unmatched to any gene: 5. The CDR3 runs to 17 residues. The CDR3 is CASSKTSGHPNTGELFF. DNA for the CDR3: TGTGCCAGTAGTAAGACTAGCGGGCATCCGAACACCGGGGAGCTGTTTTTT.

This chain joins TRBV11-3 and TRBJ2-3; 7 bases agree with TRBD2. CDR3 length: 16 residues. CDR1 is SGHNT and CDR2 is YENEEA in the germline V gene. V gave up 6 bases and J gave up 4 bases; unmatched junction bases: 13. The chain's CDR3 is CASSYDDSGRSDTQYF. The CDR3 DNA sequence: TGTGCCAGCAGTTACGATGACTCCGGGAGGTCAGATACGCAGTATTTT.

The chain employs TRBV6-5 and TRBJ2-1, with TRBD1 as a possible D gene (6 bases). CDR3 size: 15 residues. Germline V gene data show CDR1 as MNHEY and CDR2 as SVGAGI. The V gene lost 2 bases and the J gene lost 8 bases, with 16 bases spanning the gap. CDR3 coding DNA: TGTGCCAGCAGTTACGGGGCGACAGGAGGATATGAGCAGTTCTTC. It yields the protein CASSYGATGGYEQFF.

This clonotype was picked up a small number of times. This chain joins TRBV6-4 and TRBJ2-4; 11 bases fit TRBD2. Losses at the gene ends were 0 bases for V and 7 bases for J; bases not matched to a gene: 2. This CDR3 contains 15 residues. Germline CDR1 reads MRHNA; CDR2 reads SNTAGT. The CDR3 DNA follows: TGTGCCAGCAGTGACTCTAGCGGGGGGGCCAACATTCAGTACTTC. Protein product: CASSDSSGGANIQYF.

The chain links TRBV11-3 to TRBJ2-7; TRBD1 is a possible D gene (6 bases). V was cut by 4 bases and J by 3 bases, with 16 bases left in between. From germline, CDR1 is SGHNT and CDR2 YENEEA. This CDR3 is built from 15 residues. The CDR3 sequence is CASSSGTKDFYEQYF. The CDR3 DNA is TGTGCCAGCAGCTCCGGGACAAAGGACTTCTACGAGCAGTACTTC.

This chain joins TRBV11-3 and TRBJ1-2; D is unclear. From germline, CDR1 is SGHNT and CDR2 YENEEA. The CDR3 is 13 amino acids. V was trimmed by 0 bases and J by 6 bases, leaving 8 bases between them. The CDR3 DNA is TGTGCCAGCAGCTTAGACAATTTGAATGGCTACACCTTC. The encoded protein is CASSLDNLNGYTF.

J is TRBJ2-3 and V is TRBV13, with 9 bases lining up with TRBD2. This CDR3 has 20 amino acids. Germline V CDR1 and CDR2: PRHDT, FYEKMQ (reference sequence). J lost 0 bases, V lost 1 base, and 14 bases had no gene match. CDR3 sequence (DNA): TGTGCCAGCAGCTTAGAGTGGGTAGCGGGAGCTGCCTCTAGCACAGATACGCAGTATTTT. Amino acid sequence: CASSLEWVAGAASSTDTQYF.

The chain recombines TRBV11-1 with TRBJ2-5; possible D gene TRBD2, 6 bases. CDR3 size: 15 residues. Between the trimmed V and J ends, which lost 3 bases and 1 base, there was a span of 12 bases. Germline V CDR1 and CDR2: SGHAT, FQDESV (reference sequence). This chain's CDR3 is CASSFQAGIQETQYF. DNA of the CDR3: TGTGCCAGCAGCTTCCAAGCGGGCATCCAAGAGACCCAGTACTTC.

This clonotype was seen a few times. The J gene is TRBJ1-4, the V gene TRBV12-3 or TRBV12-4; a weak D match, TRBD1 (6 bases). CDR3 length: 18 residues. The germline V and J ends were trimmed by 1 base and 0 bases, with 15 bases remaining between them. CDR3 sequence (DNA): TGTGCCAGCAGTTTAGGACTACAGGGCGGTGCAACTAATGAAAAACTGTTTTTT. Protein product: CASSLGLQGGATNEKLFF.

The chain carries TRBV12-3 or TRBV12-4 and TRBJ1-2; the D gene is possibly TRBD1 (6 bases). This CDR3 is built from 14 residues. With 6 bases removed from V and 5 bases from J, the gap between germline ends came to 16 bases. This CDR3 is CASSTQGSGYGYTF. CDR3 in DNA: TGTGCCAGCAGCACTCAGGGGTCCGGGTATGGCTACACCTTC.

CDR3 protein: CASGTGSYEQYF. The CDR3 coding sequence is TGTGCCAGCGGAACAGGCTCCTACGAGCAGTACTTC. This chain uses TRBV11-3 with TRBJ2-7, with D possibly matching TRBD1 (5 bases). V was trimmed by 8 bases and J by 0 bases, leaving 8 bases between them. This CDR3 has 12 residues. The germline CDR1 and CDR2 sequences are SGHNT and YENEEA.

The chain carries TRBV24-1 and TRBJ1-6; D unresolved. Per germline, CDR1 KGHDR and CDR2 SFDVKD. With 0 bases removed from V and 13 bases from J, the gap between germline ends came to 18 bases. The CDR3 is made up of 16 amino acids. The CDR3 nucleotides read TGTGCCACCAGTGATTTGGGAGGGAGGAGAATTCACCCCCTCCACTTT. Protein product: CATSDLGGRRIHPLHF.

The chain is built from TRBV5-6 and TRBJ1-2; D unclear. V shed 1 base and J shed 2 bases, with 0 bases lying between them. This CDR3 spans 11 amino acids. CDR1 SGHDT and CDR2 YYEEEE come from the germline V gene. This CDR3 reads CASSLNYGYTF. The CDR3 nucleotides are TGTGCCAGCAGCTTGAACTATGGCTACACCTTC.